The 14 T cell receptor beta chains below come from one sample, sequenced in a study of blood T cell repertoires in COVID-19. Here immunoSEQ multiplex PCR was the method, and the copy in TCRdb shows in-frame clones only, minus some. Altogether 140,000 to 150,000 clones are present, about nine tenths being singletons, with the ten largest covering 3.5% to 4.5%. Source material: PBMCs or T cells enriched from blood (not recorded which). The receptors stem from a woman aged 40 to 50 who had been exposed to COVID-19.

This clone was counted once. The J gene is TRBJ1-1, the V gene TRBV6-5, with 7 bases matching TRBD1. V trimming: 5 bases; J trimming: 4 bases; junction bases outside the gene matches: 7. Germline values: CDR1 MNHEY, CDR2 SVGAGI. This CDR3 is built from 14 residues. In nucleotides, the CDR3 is TGTGCCAGCAGTCAGGACAGGTTGGCCACTGAAGCTTTCTTT. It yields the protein CASSQDRLATEAFF.

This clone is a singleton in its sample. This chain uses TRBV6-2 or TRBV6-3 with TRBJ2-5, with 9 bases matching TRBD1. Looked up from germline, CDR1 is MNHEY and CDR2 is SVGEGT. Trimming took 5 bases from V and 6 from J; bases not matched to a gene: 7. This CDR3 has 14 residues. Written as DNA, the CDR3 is TGTGCCAGCAGTGCTACAGGGGGCATGAAGACCCAGTACTTC. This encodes CASSATGGMKTQYF.

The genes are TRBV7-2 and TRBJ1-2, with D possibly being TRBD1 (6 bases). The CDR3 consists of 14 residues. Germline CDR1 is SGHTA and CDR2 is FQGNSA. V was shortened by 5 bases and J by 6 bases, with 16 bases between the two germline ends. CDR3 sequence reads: CASSRTGTWDGYTF. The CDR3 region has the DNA TGTGCCAGCAGCCGGACCGGGACATGGGATGGCTACACCTTC.

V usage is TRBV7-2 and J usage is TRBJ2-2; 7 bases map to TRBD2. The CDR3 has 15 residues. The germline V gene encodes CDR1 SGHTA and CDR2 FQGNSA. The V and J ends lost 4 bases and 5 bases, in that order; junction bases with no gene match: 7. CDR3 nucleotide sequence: TGTGCCAGCAGCTCACCCCAGCGGGGAACCGGGGAGCTGTTTTTT. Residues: CASSSPQRGTGELFF.

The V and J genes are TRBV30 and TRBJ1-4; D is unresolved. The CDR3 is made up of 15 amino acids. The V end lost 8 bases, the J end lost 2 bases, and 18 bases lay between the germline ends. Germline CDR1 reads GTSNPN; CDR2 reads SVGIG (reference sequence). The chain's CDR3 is CAGKPDGGTNEKLFF. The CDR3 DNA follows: TGTGCCGGGAAACCCGACGGAGGGACTAATGAAAAACTGTTTTTT. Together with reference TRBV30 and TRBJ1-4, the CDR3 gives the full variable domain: SQTIHQWPATLVQPVGSPLSLECTVEGTSNPNLYWYRQAAGRGLQLLFYSVGIGQISSEVPQNLSASRPQDRQFILSSKKLLLSDSGFYLCAGKPDGGTNEKLFFGSGTQLSVL.

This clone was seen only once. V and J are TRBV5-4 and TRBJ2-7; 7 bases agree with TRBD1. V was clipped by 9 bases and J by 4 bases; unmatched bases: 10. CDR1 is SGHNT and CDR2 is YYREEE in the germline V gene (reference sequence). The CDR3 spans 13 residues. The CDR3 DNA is TGTGCCACAACGACCTGGGACAGATACGAGCAGTACTTC. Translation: CATTTWDRYEQYF.

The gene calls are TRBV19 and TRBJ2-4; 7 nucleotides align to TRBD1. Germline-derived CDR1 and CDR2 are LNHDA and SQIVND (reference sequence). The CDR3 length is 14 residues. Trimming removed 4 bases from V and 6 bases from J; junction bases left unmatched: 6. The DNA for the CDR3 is TGTGCCAGTAGTAAGGGACAGCCGGGAAACATTCAGTACTTC. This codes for CASSKGQPGNIQYF.

The CDR3 DNA sequence: TGTGCCAGCAGGCGACTAGCGGGGGGCTATGAGCAGTTCTTC. Amino acids: CASRRLAGGYEQFF. The chain recombines TRBV2 with TRBJ2-1; 13 nucleotides agree with TRBD2. After removal of 6 bases from V and 8 bases from J, the junction contained 4 bases not matched to a gene. The CDR3 is 14 amino acids. Germline V CDR1 and CDR2: SNHLY, FYNNEI.

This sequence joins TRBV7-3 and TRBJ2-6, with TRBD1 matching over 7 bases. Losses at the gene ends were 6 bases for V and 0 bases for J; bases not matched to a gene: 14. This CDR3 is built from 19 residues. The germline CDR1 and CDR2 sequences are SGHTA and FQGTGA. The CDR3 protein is CASSPRGLLGDSGANVLTF. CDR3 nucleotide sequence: TGTGCCAGCAGTCCTAGGGGGCTACTTGGTGACTCTGGGGCCAACGTCCTGACTTTC. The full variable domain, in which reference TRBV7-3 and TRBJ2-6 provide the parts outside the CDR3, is GAGVSQTPSNKVTEKGKYVELRCDPISGHTALYWYRQSLGQGPEFLIYFQGTGAADDSGLPNDRFFAVRPEGSVSTLKIQRTERGDSAVYLCASSPRGLLGDSGANVLTFGAGSRLTVL.

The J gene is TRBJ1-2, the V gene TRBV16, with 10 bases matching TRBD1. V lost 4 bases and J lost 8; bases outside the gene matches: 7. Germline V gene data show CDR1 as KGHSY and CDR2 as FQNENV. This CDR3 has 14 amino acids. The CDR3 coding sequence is TGTGCCAGCAGCCCTCCGGGACAGGGGAGAGGCTACACCTTC. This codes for CASSPPGQGRGYTF.

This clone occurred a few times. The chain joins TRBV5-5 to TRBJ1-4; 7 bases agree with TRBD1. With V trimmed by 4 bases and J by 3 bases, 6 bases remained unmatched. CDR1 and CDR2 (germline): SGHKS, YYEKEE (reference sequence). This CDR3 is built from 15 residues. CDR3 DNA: TGTGCCAGCAGCGTTTGGGACAGATCTAATGAAAAACTGTTTTTT. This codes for CASSVWDRSNEKLFF. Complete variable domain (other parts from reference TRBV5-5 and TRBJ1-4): DAGVTQSPTHLIKTRGQQVTLRCSPISGHKSVSWYQQVLGQGPQFIFQYYEKEERGRGNFPDRFSARQFPNYSSELNVNALLLGDSALYLCASSVWDRSNEKLFFGSGTQLSVL.

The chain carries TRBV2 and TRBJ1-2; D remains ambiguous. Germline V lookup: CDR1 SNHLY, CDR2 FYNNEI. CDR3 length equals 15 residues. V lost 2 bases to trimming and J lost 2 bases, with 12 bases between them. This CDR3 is CASSEIAEPNYGYTF. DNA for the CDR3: TGTGCCAGCAGTGAAATAGCAGAGCCAAACTATGGCTACACCTTC.

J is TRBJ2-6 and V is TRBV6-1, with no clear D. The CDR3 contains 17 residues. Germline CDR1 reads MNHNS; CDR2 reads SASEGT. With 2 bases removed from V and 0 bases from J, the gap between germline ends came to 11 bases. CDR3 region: CASSEPPLSSGANVLTF. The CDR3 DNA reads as TGTGCCAGCAGTGAACCCCCCCTGTCCTCTGGGGCCAACGTCCTGACTTTC.

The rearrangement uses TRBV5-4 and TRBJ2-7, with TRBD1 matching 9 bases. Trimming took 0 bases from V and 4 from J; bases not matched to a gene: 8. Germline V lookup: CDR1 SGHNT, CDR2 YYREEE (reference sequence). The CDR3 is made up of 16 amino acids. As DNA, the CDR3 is TGTGCCAGCAGCTTGGAGGCACAGGGGGCGCGGTACGAGCAGTACTTC. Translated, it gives CASSLEAQGARYEQYF.